Sequencing of this T cell receptor beta chain was carried out in a study of cytomegalovirus exposure and HLA in healthy donors. Study as a whole: Researchers found that roughly 81% of 350 to 500 genotyped donors fell within the Caucasian-associated ancestry cluster.

60 Vbeta and 13 Jbeta primers were used in PCR. Clones were read by immunoSEQ multiplex PCR, and TCRdb kept only the in-frame ones, dropping some. The table lists over 150,000 clones, approximately 78% of them singletons. The CDR3 is 15 residues long. Germline CDR1 is KGHSH and CDR2 is LQKENI. The ends were cut back, 2 bases at V and 1 base at J, with 10 bases in the middle. This clonotype was obtained from a woman aged 50 to 60 in good health and CMV-seropositive. The rearrangement links TRBV18 to TRBJ2-3; no clear D gene. Sequencing was carried out using PBMCs. CDR3 in DNA: TGTGCCAGCTCACCATCAGTGATGGGCACAGATACGCAGTATTTT. Translating it yields CASSPSVMGTDTQYF.